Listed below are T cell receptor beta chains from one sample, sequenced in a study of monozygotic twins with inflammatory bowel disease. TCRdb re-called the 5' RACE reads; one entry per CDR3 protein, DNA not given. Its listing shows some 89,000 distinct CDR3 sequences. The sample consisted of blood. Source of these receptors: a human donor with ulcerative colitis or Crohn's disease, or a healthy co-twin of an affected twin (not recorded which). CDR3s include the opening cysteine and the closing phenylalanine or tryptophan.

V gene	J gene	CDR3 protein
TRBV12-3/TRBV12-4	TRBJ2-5	CASSFGQEQETQYF
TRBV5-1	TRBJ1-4	CASSSRTGTNEKLFF
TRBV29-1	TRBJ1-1	CSVRDLQPEAFF
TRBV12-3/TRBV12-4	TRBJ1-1	CASRRDRGLIEAFF
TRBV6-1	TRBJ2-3	CASSGPVASTDTQYF
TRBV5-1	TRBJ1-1	CASSWRAGRNTEAFF
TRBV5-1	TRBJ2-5	CASSLDRTRRETQYF
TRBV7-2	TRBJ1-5	CASSLYSQGNSNQPQHF
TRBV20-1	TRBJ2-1	CSARDLLAGAQNEQFF
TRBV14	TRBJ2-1	CASSQDEKRVQFF
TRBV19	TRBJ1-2	CASRIRGAATNYGYTF
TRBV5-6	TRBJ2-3	CASSLGTSGGPDTQYF
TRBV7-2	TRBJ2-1	CASRYGGAVNEQFF
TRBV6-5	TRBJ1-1	CASSYWRGAFF
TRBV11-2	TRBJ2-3	CASSLDLGLADTQYF
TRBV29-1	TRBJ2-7	CSVALYTGSYEQYF
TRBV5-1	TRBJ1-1	CASSTLQGDTEAFF
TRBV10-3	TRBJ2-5	CAAAGQQETQYF
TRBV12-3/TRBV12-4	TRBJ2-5	CASSVSGLGETQYF
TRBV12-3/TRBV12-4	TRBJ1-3	CASSLEGTGNTIYF
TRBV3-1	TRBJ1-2	CASSRRRGGPNYGYTF
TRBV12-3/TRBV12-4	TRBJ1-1	CASSLRGMNTEAFF
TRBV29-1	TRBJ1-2	CSVAIGTGKNYGYTF
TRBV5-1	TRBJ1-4	CASSSVSGGSNEKLFF
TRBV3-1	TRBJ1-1	CASSQFGTTTEAFF
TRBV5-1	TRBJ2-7	CASSWDTGYEQYF
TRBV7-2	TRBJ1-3	CASSLVWGMENTIYF
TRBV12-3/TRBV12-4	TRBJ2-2	CASSFQGAAGELFF
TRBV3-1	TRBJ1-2	CASSQNANYGYTF
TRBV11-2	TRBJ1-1	CASSLAGGRFGTEAFF
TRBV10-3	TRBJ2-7	CAISESGRSAQSYEQYF
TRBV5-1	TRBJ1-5	CASSQDSNQPQHF